The 7 T cell receptor beta chains given below trace back to one sample, sequenced in a study of hypomethylating agent response in myelodysplastic syndrome. Only in-frame clones appear in the TCRdb table, and some are missing; sequencing was by immunoSEQ multiplex PCR. The sample lists over 5,000 clones; approximately 86% were seen once. The sample here was bone marrow, taken before or after starting hypomethylating agent treatment for myelodysplastic syndrome (not recorded which). These TCRs come from a human donor with myelodysplastic syndrome.

This clone was picked up one time. The chain joins TRBV5-1 to TRBJ1-4, with 8 nucleotides matching TRBD1. V shed 3 bases, J shed 7 bases, and the junction held 8 bases outside the gene matches. This CDR3 has 15 residues. Germline CDR1 and CDR2: SGHRS and YFSETQ. CDR3 residues: CASSSDRGRREKLFF. The CDR3 coding sequence is TGCGCCAGCAGCTCAGACAGGGGTCGGCGTGAAAAACTGTTTTTT.

In its sample, this clone was seen once. This chain uses TRBV19 with TRBJ1-1, with unresolved D. This CDR3 comprises 15 residues. Germline V lookup: CDR1 LNHDA, CDR2 SQIVND (reference sequence). Trimming pared 5 bases from V and 1 base from J, leaving 14 bases between. The DNA of the CDR3 is TGTGCCAGTAGTGGGCAACTGTTGGGGAACACTGAAGCTTTCTTT. This sequence encodes CASSGQLLGNTEAFF.

The chain recombines TRBV11-3 with TRBJ2-1; 12 positions match TRBD2. The CDR3 totals 16 residues. The V and J ends lost 1 base and 2 bases, in that order; junction bases with no gene match: 0. CDR1 is SGHNT, CDR2 YENEEA, per germline. The CDR3 is CASSLGLAGAYNEQFF. The CDR3 DNA is TGTGCCAGCAGCTTAGGACTAGCGGGGGCCTACAATGAGCAGTTCTTC.

V gene TRBV4-3 combines with J gene TRBJ1-4; 9 bases map to TRBD1. The V gene end was trimmed by 8 bases and the J gene end by 8 bases; junction bases not matched to a gene: 6. This CDR3 spans 13 amino acids. Germline loops: CDR1 LGHNA, CDR2 YSLEER. The chain's CDR3 is CASARDREEKLFF. The CDR3, as DNA: TGCGCCAGCGCCCGGGACAGGGAAGAAAAACTGTTTTTT.

J is TRBJ1-1 and V is TRBV7-2; D gene ambiguous. CDR3 length equals 12 residues. Germline lookup yields CDR1 SGHTA and CDR2 FQGNSA. V shed 1 base and J shed 6 bases, with 6 bases lying between them. The CDR3 coding sequence is TGTGCCAGCAGCTTAGACCGTGCTGAAGCTTTCTTT. It encodes CASSLDRAEAFF.

This sequence joins TRBV27 and TRBJ2-3, with 11 bases identical to TRBD2. This CDR3 comprises 15 residues. Germline loops: CDR1 MNHEY, CDR2 SMNVEV (reference sequence). V was clipped by 6 bases and J by 4 bases; unmatched bases: 6. CDR3 DNA: TGTGCCAGCAGACGTGGACTAGCGGGCGCAGATACGCAGTATTTT. Translated: CASRRGLAGADTQYF.

This sequence joins TRBV7-8 and TRBJ2-3; a possible D gene is TRBD2 (6 bases). The V and J ends lost 3 bases and 3 bases respectively, with 10 bases between them. CDR1 is SGHVS and CDR2 is FQNEAQ in the germline V gene. This CDR3 region has 14 residues. CDR3 residues: CASSFGAGTDTQYF. The CDR3 DNA reads TGTGCCAGCAGCTTCGGCGCGGGGACAGATACGCAGTATTTT.